The clone carrying this T cell receptor beta chain was found many times. Its antigen is not known. This entry is derived from a study of CD8 T cells in ankylosing spondylitis. Study results and caveats: Past research had described some motif variants in reactive arthritis synovial fluid and blood. Reportedly, significant enrichment of disease-linked clones occurred in matched ankylosing spondylitis synovial fluid. Within ankylosing spondylitis blood, a TCR beta motif made up of under 10 highly homologous variants appeared to be characteristic. CD8+ disease-linked clones were present at relatively low frequencies in blood.

The CDR3 consists of 14 residues. V was clipped by 5 bases and J by 0 bases, with 10 bases between them. In germline, CDR1 is MDHEN, CDR2 SYDVKM. TCRdb fed the 5' RACE reads into MiXCR, producing one record per CDR3 protein. The repertoire holds about 250,000 distinct CDR3 sequences, with 32% as singletons. This clonotype was obtained from a male donor with ankylosing spondylitis or in good health (not recorded which). Sequencing was done on a sample of blood, either unsorted or a sorted T cell fraction (not recorded which). This chain connects TRBV28 to TRBJ1-2, with D tentatively TRBD1 (5 bases). CDR3 in amino acids: CASSRDVTNYGYTF. The CDR3 DNA reads as TGTGCCAGCAGTCGGGACGTGACTAACTATGGCTACACCTTC.